This record looks at one T cell receptor beta chain sequence and its context. This CDR3 comprises 11 residues. V lost 5 bases and J 7 bases, leaving 8 bases between the germline ends. Germline loops: CDR1 SEHNR, CDR2 FQNEAQ (reference sequence). The repertoire was sequenced with immunoSEQ multiplex PCR; TCRdb's copy has only in-frame clones and lacks some. The table lists 200,000 to 300,000 clones, roughly 90% of them singletons. This specimen comes from a study of blood T cell repertoires in COVID-19. The material sequenced was peripheral blood. The receptor was derived from a man between 60 and 70 years old who had recovered from COVID-19. The V call is TRBV7-9, the J call TRBJ1-1; D possibly corresponds to TRBD1 (5 bases). This CDR3 reads CASSRGVEAFF. DNA for the CDR3: TGTGCCAGCAGCCGGGGGGTTGAAGCTTTCTTT.